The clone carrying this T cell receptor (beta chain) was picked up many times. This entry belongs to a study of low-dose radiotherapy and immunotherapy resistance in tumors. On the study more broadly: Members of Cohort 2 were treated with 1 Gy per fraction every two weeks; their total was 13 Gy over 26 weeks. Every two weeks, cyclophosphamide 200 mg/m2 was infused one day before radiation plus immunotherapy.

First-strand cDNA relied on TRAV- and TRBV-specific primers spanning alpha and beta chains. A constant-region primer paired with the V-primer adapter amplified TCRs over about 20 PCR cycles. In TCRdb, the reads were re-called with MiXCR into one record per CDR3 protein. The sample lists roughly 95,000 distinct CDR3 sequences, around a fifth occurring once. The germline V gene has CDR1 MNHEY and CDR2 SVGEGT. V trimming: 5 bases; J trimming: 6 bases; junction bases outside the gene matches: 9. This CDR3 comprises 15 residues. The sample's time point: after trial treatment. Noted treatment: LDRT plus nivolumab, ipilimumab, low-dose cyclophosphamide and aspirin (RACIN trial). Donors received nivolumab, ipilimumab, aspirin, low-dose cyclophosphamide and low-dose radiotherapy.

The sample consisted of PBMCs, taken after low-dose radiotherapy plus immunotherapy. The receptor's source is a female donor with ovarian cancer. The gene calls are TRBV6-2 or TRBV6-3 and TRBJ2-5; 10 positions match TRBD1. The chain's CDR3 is CASSPRDRGSKTQYF. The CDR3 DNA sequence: TGTGCCAGCAGTCCGCGGGACAGGGGAAGTAAGACCCAGTACTTC.